These 12 T cell receptor beta chains share one sample of origin, sequenced in a study of blood T cell repertoires in COVID-19. Data came from immunoSEQ multiplex PCR; TCRdb stores just in-frame clones and leaves some out. This sample has fewer than 250,000 clones; just under 85% occur once, and the top ten carry 5% to 8%. Sequencing was carried out using peripheral blood. The origin of the receptors is an older woman with active or convalescent COVID-19.

V gene TRBV25-1 combines with J gene TRBJ2-1; D remains unclear. CDR1 and CDR2 from the germline V gene are MGHDK and SYGVNS. CDR3 length: 13 amino acids. V dropped 5 bases and J dropped 2 bases, with 7 bases sitting between them. For the CDR3, the DNA is TGTGCCAGCAGTCCCCCCGCCTACAATGAGCAGTTCTTC. Translating it yields CASSPPAYNEQFF.

This chain connects TRBV7-6 to TRBJ1-1; TRBD1 matches 11 bases. The CDR3 spans 20 residues. Trimming removed 5 bases from V and 0 bases from J; junction bases left unmatched: 17. Per germline, CDR1 SGHVS and CDR2 FNYEAQ. CDR3: CASSPPLRFGQGAVNTEAFF. The CDR3 DNA reads as TGTGCCAGCAGCCCTCCCCTCCGGTTCGGACAGGGGGCAGTGAACACTGAAGCTTTCTTT.

The chain uses TRBV7-9 and TRBJ2-7; 7 nucleotides align to TRBD2. This CDR3 has 16 residues. The J segment lost 3 bases and the V segment lost 3 bases, leaving 11 bases of the junction unmatched. Germline-derived CDR1 and CDR2 are SEHNR and FQNEAQ (reference sequence). CDR3 loop: CASSLGLSPLIYEQYF. The CDR3 nucleotides are TGTGCCAGCAGCTTGGGACTAAGTCCTCTAATCTACGAGCAGTACTTC.

The V call is TRBV6-2 or TRBV6-3, the J call TRBJ2-7; 7 nucleotides match TRBD2. The CDR3 totals 13 residues. Trimming cost V 0 bases and J 6 bases; bases outside gene matches: 2. The V gene's germline CDR1 is MNHEY and CDR2 SVGEGT. For the CDR3, the DNA is TGTGCCAGCAGTTACTCCGGACTAGGCGAGCAGTACGTC. This codes for CASSYSGLGEQYV.

This clone was counted only a few times. The V gene is TRBV10-2, the J gene TRBJ1-1; D is possibly TRBD1 (5 bases). V was shortened by 6 bases and J by 4 bases, with 15 bases between the two germline ends. Germline assignment: CDR1 WSHSY and CDR2 SAAADI. This CDR3 spans 14 amino acids. The DNA of the CDR3 is TGCGCCAGCAGGATAGAGGGAGGGGTCACTGAAGCTTTCTTT. Amino acid sequence: CASRIEGGVTEAFF.

The gene calls are TRBV10-3 and TRBJ1-6, with 7 nucleotides matching TRBD1. The CDR3 extends over 15 amino acids. The V and J ends lost 6 bases and 8 bases, in that order; junction bases with no gene match: 10. Per the germline V gene, CDR1 is ENHRY and CDR2 is SYGVKD. As DNA, the CDR3 is TGTGCCATCAGCCAGACAGGGTCCCCTGATTCACCCCTCCACTTT. This codes for CAISQTGSPDSPLHF.

The table lists this clone with a count of one. The chain combines TRBV28 with TRBJ2-3; D possibly corresponds to TRBD1 (7 bases). The V and J ends lost 6 bases and 2 bases respectively, with 18 bases between them. Germline CDR1 is MDHEN and CDR2 is SYDVKM. The CDR3 contains 16 residues. Here the CDR3 DNA reads TGTGCCAGCAGACCCACACAGGGGCGGGACACAGATACGCAGTATTTT. This encodes CASRPTQGRDTDTQYF.

This sequence joins TRBV18 and TRBJ1-2; D might be TRBD1 (6 bases). Trimming took off 6 bases at V and 4 bases at J, with 15 bases between the two ends. Germline V gene data show CDR1 as KGHSH and CDR2 as LQKENI. There are 14 residues in the CDR3. The CDR3 here is CASSVGAQTYGYTF. The CDR3 bases are TGTGCCAGCTCTGTGGGGGCGCAAACCTATGGCTACACCTTC.

This clone was counted only a few times. J is TRBJ2-7 and V is TRBV7-9; D remains ambiguous. The germline CDR1 and CDR2 sequences are SEHNR and FQNEAQ (reference sequence). The length of the CDR3 is 11 residues. V lost 5 bases and J 7 bases, leaving 9 bases between the germline ends. The DNA of the CDR3 is TGTGCCAGCAGCCCGGGTGGGGAGCAGTACTTC. This sequence encodes CASSPGGEQYF.

This chain joins TRBV5-1 and TRBJ1-3, with 8 bases aligning to TRBD1. Germline values: CDR1 SGHRS, CDR2 YFSETQ. Losses at the gene ends were 4 bases for V and 0 bases for J; bases not matched to a gene: 3. CDR3 length equals 15 residues. In DNA, the CDR3 is TGCGCCAGCAGCCTGGGACAGGTCTCTGGAAACACCATATATTTT. Its protein is CASSLGQVSGNTIYF. Variable domain in full (rest from reference TRBV5-1 and TRBJ1-3): KAGVTQTPRYLIKTRGQQVTLSCSPISGHRSVSWYQQTPGQGLQFLFEYFSETQRNKGNFPGRFSGRQFSNSRSEMNVSTLELGDSALYLCASSLGQVSGNTIYFGEGSWLTVV.

This chain links TRBV7-9 with TRBJ2-5; D gene unclear. The CDR3 loop spans 14 amino acids. Germline loops: CDR1 SEHNR, CDR2 FQNEAQ (reference sequence). Between the trimmed V and J ends, which lost 0 bases and 5 bases, there was a span of 10 bases. CDR3 bases: TGTGCCAGCAGCTTAGCAGCGAGTGGGGAGACCCAGTACTTC. Encoded protein: CASSLAASGETQYF.

The rearrangement joins TRBV9 to TRBJ2-1; D possibly corresponds to TRBD1 (7 bases). The CDR3 has 15 residues. Germline V gene sequence: CDR1 SGDLS, CDR2 YYNGEE. The ends were cut back, 0 bases at V and 5 bases at J, with 12 bases in the middle. The CDR3 nucleotides read TGTGCCAGCAGCGTAGCATCAGGGGGGCACAATGAGCAGTTCTTC. Amino acid sequence: CASSVASGGHNEQFF.